A single sample gave rise to the 4 T cell receptor beta chains below, sequenced in a study of shared clonotypes between healthy human individuals. Profiled with immunoSEQ multiplex PCR; TCRdb holds only in-frame clones, not every one. The top ten hold roughly 0.39% of the sample, which has some 2.4 million clones, 80% to 95% seen once. Specimen: naive CD4+ T cells from PBMCs. Specified subset: CD45RA+ positively selected. All receptors come from a man aged 18 to 30 in good health. Some clones in this sample may be carry-over from other donors' samples.

This chain joins TRBV27 and TRBJ1-4; D uncertain. The V and J ends lost 6 bases and 3 bases respectively, with 5 bases between them. CDR3 length: 12 amino acids. From germline, CDR1 is MNHEY and CDR2 SMNVEV (reference sequence). CDR3 bases: TGTGCCAGCAGGCGGCCTAATGAAAAACTGTTTTTT. It yields the protein CASRRPNEKLFF.

The V gene is TRBV11-3, the J gene TRBJ2-7; weak D call: TRBD2 (5 bases). The CDR3 spans 16 residues. Germline V gene data show CDR1 as SGHNT and CDR2 as YENEEA. Trimming cost V 7 bases and J 7 bases, with 26 bases left between them. The CDR3 is CASTEIMGGPSLEQYF. CDR3 nucleotide sequence: TGTGCCAGCACCGAAATTATGGGCGGGCCCTCCCTGGAGCAGTACTTC.

V is TRBV4-1 and J is TRBJ2-3; D gene ambiguous. Germline CDR1 and CDR2: MGHRA and YSYEKL. Trimming took 4 bases from V and 9 from J, leaving 11 bases between them. The CDR3 has 12 residues. The CDR3 DNA follows: TGCGCCAGCAGCCCCCCCCTAGAGACGCAGTATTTT. Translating gives CASSPPLETQYF.

The rearrangement links TRBV5-8 to TRBJ1-3; D is ambiguous. This CDR3 is 15 amino acids long. Germline V gene lookup returns CDR1 SGHTS and CDR2 YDEGEE. V dropped 0 bases and J dropped 4 bases, with 11 bases sitting between them. CDR3 region: CASSLGEAEGNTIYF. In nucleotides, the CDR3 is TGTGCCAGCAGCTTGGGAGAGGCTGAGGGAAACACCATATATTTT.